This T cell receptor (beta chain) was sequenced for a study of blood T cell repertoires in COVID-19. Study information: The United States, Italy and Spain were the sources of the acute and convalescent COVID-19 samples. PBMCs, B-cell-depleted T cells, or T cells provided the cDNA or gDNA that made up the material.

The CDR3 is 17 amino acids. After removal of 0 bases from V and 3 bases from J, the junction contained 10 bases not matched to a gene. The germline V gene encodes CDR1 SEHNR and CDR2 FQNEAQ (reference sequence). In the original workflow: Quantification of nucleated cells was approximated via reference gene primer amplification. The repertoire was sequenced with immunoSEQ multiplex PCR; TCRdb's copy has only in-frame clones and lacks some. That table furnishes V, J and clone size, whereas the DNA furnished D and trimming. This sample has some 130,000 clones, with approximately 84% found just once. The sequence was obtained from a man in his 70s with acute or convalescent COVID-19. Sequenced: peripheral blood. V is TRBV7-9 and J is TRBJ1-1; 7 nucleotides line up with TRBD1. DNA for the CDR3: TGTGCCAGCAGCTTAGCTAGGGGGCTCGTGAAGGACACTGAAGCTTTCTTT. Protein: CASSLARGLVKDTEAFF.